This T cell receptor beta chain was recovered during a study of T cell responses to AZD1222 COVID-19 vaccine. Worth noting for this clone: The antigen is not known.

The CDR3 covers 13 residues. V lost 1 base and J 3 bases, leaving 6 bases between the germline ends. Germline lookup yields CDR1 LGHDT and CDR2 YNNKEL (reference sequence). TCRdb keeps only in-frame clones here, not all; method: immunoSEQ multiplex PCR. The profile shows some 170,000 clones, more than 80% of them singletons. General study points: Seropositive AZD1222 recipients at baseline numbered only 6 or 7. No day 14 peak samples; only post-peak repertoires were characterized. Donors were largely white British and mainly female; clonal diversity was possibly underestimated.

The source was peripheral blood, collected 28 days after the second dose of the MenACWY control vaccine. This TCR came from an adult who received the MenACWY meningococcal vaccine as a control. This chain uses TRBV3-1 (or the pseudogene TRBV3-2) with TRBJ1-1; no clear D. The CDR3 DNA follows: TGTGCCAGCAGCCAAGCCGAGGACACTGAAGCTTTCTTT. Translation: CASSQAEDTEAFF.